Sequencing of this T cell receptor beta chain was carried out in a study of T cell responses to AZD1222 COVID-19 vaccine. Study conclusions and caveats: Mapped onto spike, vaccine-associated CD4 TCRs spanned it and were dominant at 160-218 and 743-854. A reported finding is that nearly half of spike-specific TCRs target unmutated variant regions.

Concerning this clone: The antigen remains unidentified.

The method was immunoSEQ multiplex PCR; TCRdb's version includes in-frame clones alone and lacks a portion of them. The table has about 130,000 clones, approximately 85% seen once. Both about-4-week and about-12-week second-dose recipients were combined. With 0 bases removed from V and 0 bases from J, the gap between germline ends came to 11 bases. Germline CDR1 reads SEHNR; CDR2 reads FQNEAQ (reference sequence). The CDR3 runs to 16 residues. This specimen was peripheral blood, taken 28 days after the second AZD1222 dose. This clonotype was sampled from an adult who received the AZD1222 COVID-19 vaccine. The chain joins TRBV7-9 to TRBJ1-2; no clear D. In nucleotides, the CDR3 is TGTGCCAGCAGCTTAGCAGAGGCTGAAGCTAACTATGGCTACACCTTC. This codes for CASSLAEAEANYGYTF.